These 9 T cell receptor beta chains were all obtained from the same sample, sequenced in a study of CD8+ T cells in alopecia areata. Extracted RNA was reverse transcribed, and the resulting cDNA served as sequencing template. Some clones are missing from TCRdb's copy, which holds only in-frame ones; the method was immunoSEQ multiplex PCR. The sample records around 170,000 clones, 51% being singletons. The sample's treatment: oral pan-JAK inhibitor, 5-10 mg twice daily. Sample: CD8+ T cells sorted from blood, taken at roughly week 53, from a patient treated with tofacitinib. The origin of the receptors is a human donor with alopecia areata.

The rearrangement joins TRBV5-1 to TRBJ1-1; no reliable D call. V was cut by 2 bases and J by 2 bases, with 7 bases left in between. The V gene's germline CDR1 is SGHRS and CDR2 YFSETQ. This CDR3 spans 13 amino acids. For the CDR3, the DNA is TGCGCCAGCAGCTTACCGGGAAACACTGAAGCTTTCTTT. It translates to CASSLPGNTEAFF.

In this sample, this clone turned up a few times. The V call is TRBV29-1, the J call TRBJ2-2; D not certain. The CDR3 is 10 amino acids. V lost 7 bases and J 3 bases, leaving 3 bases between the germline ends. Per germline, CDR1 SQVTM and CDR2 ANQGSEA. Written as DNA, the CDR3 is TGCAGCGCATACACCGGGGAGCTGTTTTTT. Protein product: CSAYTGELFF.

This clone was picked up a small number of times. The rearrangement uses TRBV29-1 and TRBJ1-5; TRBD1 matches at 10 bases. The CDR3 length is 13 residues. CDR1 and CDR2 from the germline V gene are SQVTM and ANQGSEA. V dropped 6 bases and J dropped 4; count of bases not matched to a gene: 3. The DNA for the CDR3 is TGCAGCGTGCGGGGACAGGGGAATCAGCCCCAGCATTTT. Its translation: CSVRGQGNQPQHF.

This chain joins TRBV29-1 and TRBJ1-2, with TRBD1 matching over 8 bases. CDR3 length: 14 amino acids. Germline-derived CDR1 and CDR2 are SQVTM and ANQGSEA. V dropped 4 bases and J dropped 6; count of bases not matched to a gene: 10. This CDR3 is CSVGLTGAEDGYTF. The CDR3 region has the DNA TGCAGCGTTGGACTGACAGGGGCAGAAGATGGCTACACCTTC.

The chain combines TRBV30 with TRBJ2-7; TRBD2 is a possible D gene (6 bases). The CDR3 is made up of 13 amino acids. V gave up 5 bases and J gave up 4 bases, with 15 bases separating them. Germline CDR1 reads GTSNPN; CDR2 reads SVGIG (reference sequence). The chain's CDR3 is CAWGGQGVYEQYF. The CDR3 DNA follows: TGTGCCTGGGGAGGGCAGGGAGTTTACGAGCAGTACTTC.

V gene TRBV7-6 combines with J gene TRBJ2-5, with 8 bases fitting TRBD2. CDR3 length: 14 residues. After removal of 5 bases from V and 3 bases from J, the junction contained 5 bases not matched to a gene. Germline V gene sequence: CDR1 SGHVS, CDR2 FNYEAQ. CDR3 sequence: CASSTRSGEETQYF. The CDR3 DNA reads as TGTGCCAGCAGCACCCGTAGCGGGGAAGAGACCCAGTACTTC.

This clone has more than one count but fewer than ten. This chain joins TRBV10-2 and TRBJ2-3; TRBD2 might be the D (6 bases). CDR1 is WSHSY, CDR2 SAAADI, per germline. This CDR3 has 15 residues. With 4 bases removed from V and 6 bases from J, the gap between germline ends came to 17 bases. CDR3 protein: CASSGPGNGRDTQYF. CDR3 DNA: TGCGCCAGCAGTGGACCGGGGAATGGGAGGGATACGCAGTATTTT.

This clone was counted between two and nine times. This chain joins TRBV27 and TRBJ2-3; D is unclear. The ends were cut back, 6 bases at V and 0 bases at J, with 16 bases in the middle. This CDR3 spans 16 amino acids. The germline CDR1 and CDR2 sequences are MNHEY and SMNVEV (reference sequence). CDR3 protein: CASSPLWTVSTDTQYF. In DNA form, the CDR3 reads TGTGCCAGCAGCCCTTTATGGACGGTTAGCACAGATACGCAGTATTTT.

The chain has TRBV4-3 and TRBJ2-2; tentative D call: TRBD2 (5 bases). V was clipped by 2 bases and J by 0 bases, with 7 bases between them. The length of the CDR3 is 15 residues. CDR1 LGHNA and CDR2 YSLEER come from the germline V gene. Here the CDR3 reads CASSQLASNTGELFF. DNA for the CDR3: TGCGCCAGCAGCCAACTAGCATCGAACACCGGGGAGCTGTTTTTT.